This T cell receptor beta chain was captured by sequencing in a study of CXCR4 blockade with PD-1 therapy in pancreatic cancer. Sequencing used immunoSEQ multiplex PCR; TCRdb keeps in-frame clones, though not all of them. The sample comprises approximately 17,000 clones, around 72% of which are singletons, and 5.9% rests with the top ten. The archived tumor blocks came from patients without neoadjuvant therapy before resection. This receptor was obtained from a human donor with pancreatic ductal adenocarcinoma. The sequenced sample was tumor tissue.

The DNA for the CDR3 is TGTGCCAGTAGTGATAACCCAGACACCGGGGAGCTGTTTTTT. This codes for CASSDNPDTGELFF. The J gene is TRBJ2-2, the V gene TRBV19; the D is unclear. V lost 5 bases and J lost 3, with 10 bases in between. Germline CDR1 reads LNHDA; CDR2 reads SQIVND (reference sequence). The CDR3 has 14 amino acids.